The present TCR beta chain was sequenced within a study of cytotoxic CD8 clonotypes in ibrutinib-treated CLL. Germline CDR1 and CDR2: MDHEN and SYDVKM. V shed 6 bases and J shed 4 bases, with 15 bases lying between them. The CDR3 is made up of 14 amino acids. Assay: immunoSEQ multiplex PCR; the TCRdb copy retains only in-frame clones and omits some. Of about 140,000 clones listed, approximately 80% are singletons. The specimen was PBMCs, collected after 12 months of ibrutinib treatment. This TCR derives from a human donor with chronic lymphocytic leukemia. The chain combines TRBV28 with TRBJ1-2; weak D call: TRBD1 (5 bases). The CDR3 nucleotides are TGTGCCAGCAGCGATTCCGACAGTCCCTATGGCTACACCTTC. Translation: CASSDSDSPYGYTF.